This TCR beta chain is drawn from a study of Ad26.COV2.S vaccination and SARS-CoV-2 variants. Assay: immunoSEQ multiplex PCR; the TCRdb copy retains only in-frame clones and omits some. The sample contains approximately 90,000 clones, 82% of which appear only once. Study-wide results and caveats: Measurement of non-spike TCR breadth gave similar results in vaccine and placebo recipients. Recipients given vaccine exceeded placebo recipients in spike-specific TCR breadth. Reportedly, after vaccination the spike-specific CD8+ and CD4+ T cell responses displayed substantial breadth.

Germline V lookup: CDR1 SGHDT, CDR2 YYEEEE. V lost 4 bases and J lost 2, with 21 bases in between. The CDR3 covers 17 residues. To note about this clone: Its target is unknown.

This receptor was taken from a human donor who had recovered from COVID-19. The rearrangement uses TRBV5-6 and TRBJ2-5; perhaps TRBD1 as D (5 bases). Sequences were derived from peripheral blood, sampled after recovery from COVID-19. The CDR3 sequence: CASSIHRRTPKQETQYF. CDR3 in DNA: TGTGCCAGCAGCATACACAGGAGAACCCCAAAACAAGAGACCCAGTACTTC.